Following are 21 T cell receptor beta chains from one sample sequenced in a study of cytomegalovirus exposure and HLA in healthy donors. It was with 60 Vbeta and 13 Jbeta primers that the PCR ran. Repertoires were generated with immunoSEQ multiplex PCR, while TCRdb's copy carries only in-frame clones and drops some. There are around 140,000 clones in the sample; around 65% occur only once, and around 6.3% lies in the top ten. Sequenced: PBMCs. The receptors stem from a woman aged 60-75 years in good health and CMV-seronegative.

This clone was observed a handful of times. The V and J genes are TRBV7-2 and TRBJ2-7, with 13 bases fitting TRBD2. The CDR3 length is 17 residues. Trimming cost V 6 bases and J 4 bases; bases outside gene matches: 12. Germline V gives CDR1 SGHTA, CDR2 FQGNSA. The CDR3 bases are TGTGCCAGCAGTTCCGAACTAGCGGGGGGGCAGTTGTACGAGCAGTACTTC. Its protein product is CASSSELAGGQLYEQYF.

V usage is TRBV9 and J usage is TRBJ2-1, with 11 nucleotides matching TRBD2. Per germline, CDR1 SGDLS and CDR2 YYNGEE. There are 15 residues in the CDR3. Unmatched junction bases numbered 6, after V lost 7 bases and J lost 3 bases. CDR3 DNA sequence: TGTGCCAGCTCCTGGGGACTAGCGGTCTACAATGAGCAGTTCTTC. Protein: CASSWGLAVYNEQFF.

As to this clone: Other nucleotide sequences from this sample produce the same CDR3. The DNA for the CDR3 is TGCGCCAGCAGCCAAGATCGGGGGAATCAGCCCCAGCATTTT. Its protein is CASSQDRGNQPQHF. The J gene is TRBJ1-5, the V gene TRBV4-1, with TRBD1 as a possible D gene (5 bases). The germline gives CDR1 MGHRA, CDR2 YSYEKL. CDR3 length equals 14 residues. V gave up 0 bases and J gave up 4 bases, with 7 bases separating them.

The rearrangement uses TRBV2 and TRBJ1-2; D might be TRBD1 (5 bases). The CDR3 contains 14 residues. The germline V gene has CDR1 SNHLY and CDR2 FYNNEI. Between the trimmed V and J ends, which lost 3 bases and 4 bases, there was a span of 12 bases. The CDR3 DNA is TGTGCCAGCAGTGAGGGGCTGCGGACCTATGGCTACACCTTC. Protein product: CASSEGLRTYGYTF.

The chain joins TRBV6-5 to TRBJ2-5, with 7 bases matching TRBD2. CDR1 MNHEY and CDR2 SVGAGI come from the germline V gene. V shed 0 bases and J 4 bases; nucleotides not matched to a gene: 5. The CDR3 sequence is 15 residues long. CDR3 bases: TGTGCCAGCAGTTACTCGGGGGAGCGGGGAGAGACCCAGTACTTC. It codes for CASSYSGERGETQYF.

This clone appeared a single time. The chain employs TRBV6-5 and TRBJ1-3, with TRBD1 as a possible D gene (5 bases). Trimming pared 2 bases from V and 1 base from J, leaving 12 bases between. This CDR3 has 16 amino acids. From germline, CDR1 is MNHEY and CDR2 SVGAGI. This CDR3 is CASSYKAGGSGNTIYF. Here the CDR3 DNA reads TGTGCCAGCAGTTACAAGGCCGGGGGGTCTGGAAACACCATATATTTT.

This clone appeared once. The J gene is TRBJ1-2, the V gene TRBV19; weak D call: TRBD1 (5 bases). CDR3 length equals 12 residues. Germline values: CDR1 LNHDA, CDR2 SQIVND (reference sequence). The V end was cut by 4 bases, the J end by 7 bases, with 10 bases between. The CDR3 DNA sequence: TGTGCCAGTAGTAACCCAGGGCGTGGCTACACCTTC. This codes for CASSNPGRGYTF.

The genes are TRBV18 and TRBJ1-1; D unclear. V lost 2 bases to trimming and J lost 1 base, with 5 bases between them. CDR3 size: 13 residues. Germline loops: CDR1 KGHSH, CDR2 LQKENI. The CDR3 region has the DNA TGTGCCAGCTCACCATTGAGGAACACTGAAGCTTTCTTT. Protein product: CASSPLRNTEAFF.

V gene TRBV7-5 combines with J gene TRBJ2-7; the listed D gene, TRBD2, was not tested against the DNA. TRBV7-5 is assigned pseudogene status. The CDR3 is 13 residues long. For the CDR3, the DNA is TGTGTCAGAAGCTTTCGTGTCGGTAGCGAGCAGTACTTC. Its protein is CVRSFRVGSEQYF.

This clone was detected only a few times. This rearrangement joins TRBV9 to TRBJ1-1, with 7 bases matching TRBD1. The V gene's germline CDR1 is SGDLS and CDR2 YYNGEE. After removal of 4 bases from V and 3 bases from J, the junction contained 6 bases not matched to a gene. This CDR3 region has 14 residues. The CDR3: CASSFYDRDTEAFF. The CDR3 nucleotides are TGTGCCAGCAGCTTCTACGACAGGGACACTGAAGCTTTCTTT.

The CDR3 DNA reads TGTGCCAGCAGCCCTCAGGGGACAACCCTTGCACCCCTCCACTTT. Protein product: CASSPQGTTLAPLHF. This rearrangement joins TRBV5-4 to TRBJ1-6; possibly TRBD1 for D (6 bases). The V and J ends lost 4 bases and 11 bases respectively, with 19 bases between them. CDR3 length: 15 amino acids. Germline V gene lookup returns CDR1 SGHNT and CDR2 YYREEE (reference sequence).

This rearrangement joins TRBV19 to TRBJ2-1; TRBD1 might be the D (5 bases). Trimming took off 5 bases at V and 0 bases at J, with 14 bases between the two ends. Germline lookup yields CDR1 LNHDA and CDR2 SQIVND (reference sequence). The CDR3 loop spans 16 amino acids. Written as DNA, the CDR3 is TGTGCCAGTAGTCCTGACAGACTCAGCTCCTACAATGAGCAGTTCTTC. This sequence encodes CASSPDRLSSYNEQFF.

The chain combines TRBV5-1 with TRBJ2-1, with 8 bases matching TRBD2. The CDR3 has 15 amino acids. After removal of 5 bases from V and 0 bases from J, the junction contained 4 bases not matched to a gene. The germline CDR1 and CDR2 sequences are SGHRS and YFSETQ. Written as DNA, the CDR3 is TGCGCCAGCAGTGAGCGGGGGAGCTCCTACAATGAGCAGTTCTTC. It codes for CASSERGSSYNEQFF.

The J gene is TRBJ2-7, the V gene TRBV28; D might be TRBD1 (6 bases). The CDR3 totals 18 residues. V was pared by 3 bases and J by 2 bases, with 23 bases between. Germline V lookup: CDR1 MDHEN, CDR2 SYDVKM. The chain's CDR3 is CASSFGGKTGSPTYEQYF. DNA of the CDR3: TGTGCCAGCAGTTTTGGGGGCAAGACGGGCTCACCGACCTACGAGCAGTACTTC.

The CDR3, as DNA: TGCAGCGTAGCCCGGGAGGGGCAAGTCCAAGAGACCCAGTACTTC. Its protein product is CSVAREGQVQETQYF. The genes are TRBV29-1 and TRBJ2-5, with 8 positions matching TRBD2. Germline V gene lookup returns CDR1 SQVTM and CDR2 ANQGSEA. V was pared by 6 bases and J by 1 base, with 10 bases of the junction left unmatched. CDR3 length: 15 residues. Combining the CDR3 with reference TRBV29-1 and TRBJ2-5 gives the whole variable domain SAVISQKPSRDICQRGTSLTIQCQVDSQVTMMFWYRQQPGQSLTLIATANQGSEATYESGFVIDKFPISRPNLTFSTLTVSNMSPEDSSIYLCSVAREGQVQETQYFGPGTRLLVL.

This clone appeared a few times. The chain is built from TRBV5-6 and TRBJ2-7; TRBD1 matches at 7 bases. Germline CDR1 is SGHDT and CDR2 is YYEEEE. The CDR3 consists of 13 residues. V gave up 4 bases and J gave up 4 bases; unmatched junction bases: 5. CDR3 protein: CASSRGGSYEQYF. The CDR3 DNA reads as TGTGCCAGCAGCAGAGGGGGCTCGTACGAGCAGTACTTC.

J is TRBJ1-5 and V is TRBV27; D perhaps matches TRBD1 (6 bases). Germline V gives CDR1 MNHEY, CDR2 SMNVEV (reference sequence). The ends were cut back, 5 bases at V and 2 bases at J, with 19 bases in the middle. CDR3 size: 17 residues. CDR3 in DNA: TGTGCCAGCAGTGCCTTAGAACAGGGCTGGGGCAATCAGCCCCAGCATTTT. It codes for CASSALEQGWGNQPQHF.

V and J are TRBV19 and TRBJ1-6; TRBD1 might be the D (5 bases). CDR1 is LNHDA and CDR2 is SQIVND in the germline V gene (reference sequence). This CDR3 region has 15 residues. The V and J ends lost 3 bases and 4 bases respectively, with 10 bases between them. The CDR3 nucleotides read TGTGCCAGTAGTATCGACAGCGTGTATAATTCACCCCTCCACTTT. It is translated as CASSIDSVYNSPLHF.

The chain is built from TRBV7-8 and TRBJ2-1; 15 bases align to TRBD2. Germline-derived CDR1 and CDR2 are SGHVS and FQNEAQ. Trimming removed 4 bases from V and 5 bases from J; junction bases left unmatched: 6. CDR3 length: 17 amino acids. The chain's CDR3 is CASSWTGTSGGHNEQFF. CDR3 coding DNA: TGTGCCAGCAGCTGGACCGGGACTAGCGGGGGGCACAATGAGCAGTTCTTC.

This clone was observed a few times. The junction shows a germline mismatch at one end, possibly a read error. This sequence joins TRBV7-9 and TRBJ1-3; 8 positions agree with TRBD1. This CDR3 has 14 residues. The V gene's germline CDR1 is SEHNR and CDR2 FQNEAQ (reference sequence). CDR3 DNA sequence: TGTTCCAGCAGCTTACGACAGGGGTTTGACACCATATATTTT. Residues: CSSSLRQGFDTIYF. Full variable domain (rest looked up from reference TRBV7-9 and TRBJ1-3): DTGVSQNPRHKITKRGQNVTFRCDPISEHNRLYWYRQTLGQGPEFLTYFQNEAQLEKSRLLSDRFSAERPKGSFSTLEIQRTEQGDSAMYLCSSSLRQGFDTIYFGEGSWLTVV.

This clone was picked up a small number of times. The V and J genes are TRBV6-1 and TRBJ2-7, with D tentatively TRBD1 (6 bases). The CDR3 covers 13 residues. V shed 7 bases and J shed 6 bases, with 16 bases lying between them. The germline CDR1 and CDR2 sequences are MNHNS and SASEGT. CDR3 coding DNA: TGTGCCAGCAACCGACAGGTGGGTTCCGAGCAGTACTTC. This gives the protein CASNRQVGSEQYF.